This T cell receptor (beta chain) was sequenced for a study of cytomegalovirus exposure and HLA in healthy donors. Study context: A later analysis reported the 130 or so validation repertoires used the same platform as the 550 to 800 first-cohort repertoires.

A remark on this clone: As yet, its antigen is unknown.

Libraries were prepared by immunoSEQ multiplex PCR; TCRdb keeps only in-frame clonotypes and omits some of them. The sample has tens of thousands of clones, approximately 94% seen once. General study points: It was found in a later analysis that first-cohort TCR clusters tended to co-occur in the 120 validation repertoires.

While the first cohort had some 700 subjects, the donors belonged to the separate validation cohort of over a hundred subjects. In germline, CDR1 is SEHNR, CDR2 FQNEAQ (reference sequence). The V gene end was trimmed by 5 bases and the J gene end by 5 bases; junction bases not matched to a gene: 12. CDR3 length: 17 residues. Input material: PBMCs. The chain has TRBV7-9 and TRBJ1-3; 10 nucleotides line up with TRBD1. The sequence came from a woman aged 30 to 39 in good health and CMV-seropositive. DNA of the CDR3: TGTGCCAGCAGCCCCCAAAGGGGGGACAGGGGAAGAAACACCATATATTTT. The encoded protein is CASSPQRGDRGRNTIYF.